Sequencing of this TCR beta chain was carried out in a study of blood T cells in healthy people across ages (dated by TCRdb to between 2014 and 2016). Concerning the study at large: In model experiments, roughly one uniquely barcoded TCR beta cDNA molecule per two T cells was captured by template switching. Donors were grouped into four age groups: young (average roughly 17 years), middle-aged (roughly 40), aged (about 59) and long-lived (roughly 80). Donors of different ages were randomly distributed across sequencing lanes to avoid experimental bias. Two additional independent replicas of 1 million unique cDNA reads from the same blood draw were analyzed for two donors (one aged 18 to 30 and one aged 80 or older). To track age-related changes in TCR beta repertoire diversity, the study relied on deep sequencing normalized with unique cDNA molecular identifiers. Overall study outcomes, separate from this receptor: There was a strong correlation between observed TCR beta diversity and the percentage of naive T cells measured by flow cytometry. As age increased, observed TCR beta diversity per million T cells dropped in a roughly linear way, and a significant reduction was already evident by age approximately 40. Compared with the aged group, more naive CD4+ T cells, fewer expanded clones and increased TCR diversity were shown by the long-lived group, suggesting age selection. Conclusive comparison of naive and antigen-experienced compartments was prevented by the profiling of bulk unsorted PBMCs. Estimates of total diversity based on one million sequenced T cells were considered lower bounds and underestimates. Donor CMV infection status was unknown, potentially confounding age-related changes in expanded clonotypes.

In its sample, this clonotype was seen many times. It lacks a known antigen. A clone one base away is much larger, so this may be a read error. Libraries were constructed by 5' RACE. The sample was run on an Illumina HiSeq 2500. A second PCR of roughly 7 to 11 cycles was performed with a sample-barcoded 5' primer and a J-beta primer mix. A template-switch 5' adaptor carrying 12 random nucleotides introduced a unique molecular identifier onto each TCR beta cDNA molecule. At least 2.5 million CDR3-containing paired-end reads were obtained from each sample. The Mint cDNA synthesis kit, primed by a TRBC-specific oligonucleotide, was used to synthesize first-strand cDNA from all RNA. Following uracil-DNA glycosylase treatment, all cDNA underwent a first 18-cycle PCR with the universal primers M1SS and BC2_uni_R. The paper's data handling went like this. For normalization, 1 million high-quality reads were randomly selected from each sample, with every read carrying a distinct molecular identifier. Reads with shared molecular identifiers were discarded instead of being binned into consensus sequences. MiTCR, set to a Q25 quality threshold and the strictest error-elimination algorithm, was used for CDR3 identification, clonotype clustering and error correction. A nonparametric unseen species model using Euler transformation provided a lower-bound estimate of total TCR beta diversity. TCRdb reran the public reads through fastp at Q25 and MiXCR, keeping productive beta chains. Each CDR3 protein gets just one entry, which takes the most common genes and DNA from the rows behind it. For this entry, the V and J calls and clone size follow TCRdb and not the study's own pipeline. The sample table holds about 970,000 distinct CDR3 sequences, of which 45% to 60% were seen once. The ten largest account for roughly a fifth of the sample.

The donors were about 40 Caucasian individuals from Russia, aged 6 to 90 years, who were systemically healthy. Roughly 10 milliliters of peripheral blood were collected from each donor into EDTA-treated Vacutainer tubes. PBMCs were isolated by Ficoll-Paque density-gradient centrifugation, with at least 7 million obtained per sample. Trizol reagent was used to extract total RNA from the PBMCs, yielding at least 6 micrograms per sample. For every donor, flow cytometry on a PBMC aliquot measured the percentage of naive CD45RAhigh/CD27high T cells. Cut back by 6 bases and 2 bases, the V and J ends lie 4 bases apart. CDR1 SGHTA and CDR2 FQGNSA are derived from the germline V gene. Measured from the cysteine to the phenylalanine, the CDR3 is 11 residues long. CDR3 DNA only is kept here, 33 bases in frame from base 1.

The material sequenced was blood. The chain employs TRBV7-2 and TRBJ2-5; too little of a D gene remains to name it. This receptor was taken from a woman aged 60-75 years in good health. The encoded CDR3 is CASSEQETQYF. The sequenced DNA: TGTGCCAGCAGTGAACAAGAGACCCAGTACTTC.